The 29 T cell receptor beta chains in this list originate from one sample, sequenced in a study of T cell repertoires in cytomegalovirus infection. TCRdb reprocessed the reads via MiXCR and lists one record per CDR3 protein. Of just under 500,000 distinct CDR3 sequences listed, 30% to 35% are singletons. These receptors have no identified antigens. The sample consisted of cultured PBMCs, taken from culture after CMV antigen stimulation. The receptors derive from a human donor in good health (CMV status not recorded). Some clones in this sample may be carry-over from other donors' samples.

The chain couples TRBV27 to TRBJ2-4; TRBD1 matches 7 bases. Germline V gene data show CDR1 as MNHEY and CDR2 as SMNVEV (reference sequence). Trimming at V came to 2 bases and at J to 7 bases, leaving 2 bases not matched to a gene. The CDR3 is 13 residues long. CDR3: CASSLGRGNIQYF. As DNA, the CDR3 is TGTGCCAGCAGTTTAGGCAGGGGGAACATTCAGTACTTC.

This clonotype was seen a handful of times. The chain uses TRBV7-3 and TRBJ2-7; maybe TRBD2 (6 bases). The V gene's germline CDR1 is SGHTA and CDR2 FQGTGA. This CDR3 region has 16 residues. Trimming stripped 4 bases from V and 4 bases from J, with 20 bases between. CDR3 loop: CASSSPDISGEYEQYF. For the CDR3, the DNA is TGTGCCAGCAGCTCCCCAGATATTAGCGGCGAATACGAGCAGTACTTC. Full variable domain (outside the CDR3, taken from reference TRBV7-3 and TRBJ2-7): GAGVSQTPSNKVTEKGKYVELRCDPISGHTALYWYRQSLGQGPEFLIYFQGTGAADDSGLPNDRFFAVRPEGSVSTLKIQRTERGDSAVYLCASSSPDISGEYEQYFGPGTRLTVT.

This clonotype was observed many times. The CDR3 sequence: CASSPGQGVLAHEQFF. The CDR3 DNA reads TGTGCCAGCAGCCCCGGACAGGGGGTGTTAGCCCATGAGCAGTTCTTC. This chain connects TRBV7-6 to TRBJ2-1; 10 nucleotides agree with TRBD1. V lost 5 bases and J lost 8; bases outside the gene matches: 12. Per the germline V gene, CDR1 is SGHVS and CDR2 is FNYEAQ. CDR3 length: 16 amino acids.

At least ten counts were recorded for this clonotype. The CDR3 spells CASSRRLGTGVAYEQYF. The CDR3, as DNA: TGTGCCAGCAGCCGGAGACTTGGAACAGGGGTTGCTTACGAGCAGTACTTC. This chain connects TRBV7-8 to TRBJ2-7; 7 nucleotides match TRBD1. The CDR3 is 17 residues long. V shed 5 bases, J shed 4 bases, and the junction held 17 bases outside the gene matches. CDR1 is SGHVS and CDR2 is FQNEAQ in the germline V gene.

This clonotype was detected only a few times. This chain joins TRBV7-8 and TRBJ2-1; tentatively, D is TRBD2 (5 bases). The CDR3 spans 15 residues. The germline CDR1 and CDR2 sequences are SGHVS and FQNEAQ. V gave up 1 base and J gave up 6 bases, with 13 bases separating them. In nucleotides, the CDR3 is TGTGCCAGCAGCTTAGAGGTTAGGACTGGCAATGAGCAGTTCTTC. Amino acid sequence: CASSLEVRTGNEQFF.

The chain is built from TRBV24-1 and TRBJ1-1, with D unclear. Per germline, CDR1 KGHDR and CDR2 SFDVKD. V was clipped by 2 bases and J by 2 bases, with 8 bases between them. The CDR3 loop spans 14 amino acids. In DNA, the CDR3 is TGTGCCACCAGTGATTCGTCTCGAAACACTGAAGCTTTCTTT. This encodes CATSDSSRNTEAFF.

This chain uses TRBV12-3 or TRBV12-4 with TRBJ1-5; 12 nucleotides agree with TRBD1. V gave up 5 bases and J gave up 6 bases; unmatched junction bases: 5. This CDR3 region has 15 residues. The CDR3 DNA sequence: TGTGCCAGCAGTCCCGGGACAGGGGGCCTTCAGCCCCAGCATTTT. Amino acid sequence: CASSPGTGGLQPQHF.

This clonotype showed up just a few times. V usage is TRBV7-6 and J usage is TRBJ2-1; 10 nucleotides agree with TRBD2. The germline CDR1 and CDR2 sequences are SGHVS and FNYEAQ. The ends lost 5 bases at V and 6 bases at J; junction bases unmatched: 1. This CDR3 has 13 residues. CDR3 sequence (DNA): TGTGCCAGCAGCAGACTAGCGGGCAATGAGCAGTTCTTC. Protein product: CASSRLAGNEQFF.

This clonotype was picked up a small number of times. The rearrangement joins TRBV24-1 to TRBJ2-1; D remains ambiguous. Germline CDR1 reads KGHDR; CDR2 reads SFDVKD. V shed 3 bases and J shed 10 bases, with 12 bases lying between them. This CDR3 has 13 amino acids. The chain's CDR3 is CATSDGPMREQFF. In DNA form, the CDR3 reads TGTGCCACCAGTGATGGTCCTATGCGAGAGCAGTTCTTC.

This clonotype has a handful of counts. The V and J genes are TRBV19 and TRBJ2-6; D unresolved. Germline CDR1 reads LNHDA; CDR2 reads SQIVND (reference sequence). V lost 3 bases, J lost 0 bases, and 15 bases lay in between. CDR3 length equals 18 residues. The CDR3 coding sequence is TGTGCCAGTAGTATGAAGCGTTCGACGACCTCTGGGGCCAACGTCCTGACTTTC. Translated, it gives CASSMKRSTTSGANVLTF.

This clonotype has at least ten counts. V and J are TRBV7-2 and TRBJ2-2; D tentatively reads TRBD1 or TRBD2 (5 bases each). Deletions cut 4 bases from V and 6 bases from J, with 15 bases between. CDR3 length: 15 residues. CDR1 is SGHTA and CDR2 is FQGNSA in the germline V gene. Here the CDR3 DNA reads TGTGCCAGCAGCTCACGAGGGGAAGGTTCCGGGGAGCTGTTTTTT. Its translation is CASSSRGEGSGELFF.

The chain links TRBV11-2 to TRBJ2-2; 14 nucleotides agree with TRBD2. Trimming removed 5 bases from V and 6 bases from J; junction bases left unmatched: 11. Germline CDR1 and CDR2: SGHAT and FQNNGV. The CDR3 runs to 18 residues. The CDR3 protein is CASSPRLAGGTISGELFF. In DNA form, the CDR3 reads TGTGCCAGCAGCCCTCGACTAGCGGGAGGGACAATCTCCGGGGAGCTGTTTTTT.

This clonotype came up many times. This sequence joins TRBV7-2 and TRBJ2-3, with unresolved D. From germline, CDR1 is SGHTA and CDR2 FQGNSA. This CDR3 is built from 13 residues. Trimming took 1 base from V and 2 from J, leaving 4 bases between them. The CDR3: CASSLGYTDTQYF. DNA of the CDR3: TGTGCCAGCAGCTTAGGCTACACAGATACGCAGTATTTT.

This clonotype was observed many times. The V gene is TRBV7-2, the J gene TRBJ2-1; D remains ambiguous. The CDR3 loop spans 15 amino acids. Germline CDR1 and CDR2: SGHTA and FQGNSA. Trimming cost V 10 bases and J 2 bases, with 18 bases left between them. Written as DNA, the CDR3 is TGTGCCACCCGAACTTATGGTCTCCCCTACAATGAGCAGTTCTTC. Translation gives CATRTYGLPYNEQFF.

In nucleotides, the CDR3 is TGTGCCAGCAGCCCGGCTTGGGATACGCAGTATTTT. Translation: CASSPAWDTQYF. The rearrangement links TRBV27 to TRBJ2-3; D uncertain. V lost 6 bases and J lost 6, with 10 bases in between. CDR1 is MNHEY, CDR2 SMNVEV, per germline (reference sequence). The CDR3 spans 12 residues.

The CDR3: CASIKAGGPQMNGQFF. The CDR3 bases are TGTGCCAGCATAAAAGCGGGAGGTCCCCAAATGAACGGGCAGTTCTTC. The chain recombines TRBV2 with TRBJ2-1, with 9 bases lining up with TRBD2. Per germline, CDR1 SNHLY and CDR2 FYNNEI. The J segment lost 12 bases and the V segment lost 7 bases, leaving 19 bases of the junction unmatched. The CDR3 has 16 amino acids. Full variable domain (rest looked up from reference TRBV2 and TRBJ2-1): EPEVTQTPSHQVTQMGQEVILRCVPISNHLYFYWYRQILGQKVEFLVSFYNNEISEKSEIFDDQFSVERPDGSNFTLKIRSTKLEDSAMYFCASIKAGGPQMNGQFFGPGTRLTVL.

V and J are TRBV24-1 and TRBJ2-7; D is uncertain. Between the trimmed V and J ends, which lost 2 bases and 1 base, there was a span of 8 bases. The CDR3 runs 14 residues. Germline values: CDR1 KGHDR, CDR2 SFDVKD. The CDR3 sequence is CATSDSGRSYEQYF. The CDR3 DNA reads TGTGCCACCAGTGATTCGGGCAGGTCCTACGAGCAGTACTTC.

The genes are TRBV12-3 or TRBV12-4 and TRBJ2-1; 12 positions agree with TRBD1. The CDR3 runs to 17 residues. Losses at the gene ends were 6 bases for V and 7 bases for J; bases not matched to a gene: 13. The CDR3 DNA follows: TGTGCCAGCAGCCCGGGACAGGGGGCTAGCGGGAGTAATGAGCAGTTCTTC. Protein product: CASSPGQGASGSNEQFF.

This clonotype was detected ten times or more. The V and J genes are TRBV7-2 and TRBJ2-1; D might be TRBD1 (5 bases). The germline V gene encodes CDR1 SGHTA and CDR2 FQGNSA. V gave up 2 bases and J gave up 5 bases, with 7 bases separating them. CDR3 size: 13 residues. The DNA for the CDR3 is TGTGCCAGCAGCTTAAGCAGGGACAATGAGCAGTTCTTC. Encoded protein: CASSLSRDNEQFF.

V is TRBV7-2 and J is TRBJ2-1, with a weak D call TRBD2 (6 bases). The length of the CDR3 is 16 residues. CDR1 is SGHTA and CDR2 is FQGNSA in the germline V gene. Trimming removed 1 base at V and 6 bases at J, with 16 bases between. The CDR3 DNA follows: TGTGCCAGCAGCTTAGGGTGGGGGAGGTTGGGCAATGAGCAGTTCTTC. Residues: CASSLGWGRLGNEQFF.

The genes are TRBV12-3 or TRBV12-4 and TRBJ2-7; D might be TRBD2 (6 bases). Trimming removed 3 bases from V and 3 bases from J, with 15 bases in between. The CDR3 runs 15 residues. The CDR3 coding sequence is TGTGCCAGCAGTTTTCTGTTACAGGACTACTACGAGCAGTACGTC. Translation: CASSFLLQDYYEQYV.

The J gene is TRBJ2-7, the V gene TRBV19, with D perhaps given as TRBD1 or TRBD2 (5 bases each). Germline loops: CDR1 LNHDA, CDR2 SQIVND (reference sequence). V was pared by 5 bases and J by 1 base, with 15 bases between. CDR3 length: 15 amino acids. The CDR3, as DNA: TGTGCCAGTAGTCCCGGGACGGCCCAGTCCTACGAGCAGTACTTC. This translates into CASSPGTAQSYEQYF.

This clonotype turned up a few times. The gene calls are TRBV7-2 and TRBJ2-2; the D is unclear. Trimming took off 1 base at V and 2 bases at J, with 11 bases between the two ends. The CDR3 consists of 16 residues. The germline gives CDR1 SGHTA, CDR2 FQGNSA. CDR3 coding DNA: TGTGCCAGCAGCTTAGGCCCGGCTTCCAACACCGGGGAGCTGTTTTTT. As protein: CASSLGPASNTGELFF. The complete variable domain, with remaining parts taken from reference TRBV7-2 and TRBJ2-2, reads GAGVSQSPSNKVTEKGKDVELRCDPISGHTALYWYRQSLGQGLEFLIYFQGNSAPDKSGLPSDRFSAERTGGSVSTLTIQRTQQEDSAVYLCASSLGPASNTGELFFGEGSRLTVL.

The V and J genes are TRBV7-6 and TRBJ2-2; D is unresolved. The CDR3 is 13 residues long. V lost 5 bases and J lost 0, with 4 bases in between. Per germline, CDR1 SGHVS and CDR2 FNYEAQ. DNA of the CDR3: TGTGCCAGCAGCCCCTCGAACACCGGGGAGCTGTTTTTT. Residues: CASSPSNTGELFF.

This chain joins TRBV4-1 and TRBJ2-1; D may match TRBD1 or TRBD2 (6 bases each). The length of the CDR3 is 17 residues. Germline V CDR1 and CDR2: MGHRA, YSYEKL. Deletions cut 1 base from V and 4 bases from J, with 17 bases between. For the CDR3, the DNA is TGCGCCAGCAGCCAAGGGGGAGGCCAGGGGAGATACAATGAGCAGTTCTTC. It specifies CASSQGGGQGRYNEQFF.

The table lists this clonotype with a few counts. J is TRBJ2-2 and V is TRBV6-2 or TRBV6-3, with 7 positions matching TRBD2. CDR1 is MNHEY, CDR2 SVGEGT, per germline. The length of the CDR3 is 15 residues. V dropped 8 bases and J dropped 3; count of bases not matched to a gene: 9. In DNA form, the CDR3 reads TGTGCCAGCCTTTGGGGGAGGGCCGACACCGGGGAGCTGTTTTTT. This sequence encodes CASLWGRADTGELFF.

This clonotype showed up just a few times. The CDR3 nucleotides read TGTGCCAGCAGCCAAGTTCTAGCGGGAGGCCAGGCAGAGACCCAGTACTTC. It translates to CASSQVLAGGQAETQYF. The J gene is TRBJ2-5, the V gene TRBV3-1; 11 bases match TRBD2. Losses at the gene ends were 1 base for V and 4 bases for J; bases not matched to a gene: 8. The CDR3 extends over 17 amino acids. CDR1 is LGHDT and CDR2 is YNNKEL in the germline V gene (reference sequence).

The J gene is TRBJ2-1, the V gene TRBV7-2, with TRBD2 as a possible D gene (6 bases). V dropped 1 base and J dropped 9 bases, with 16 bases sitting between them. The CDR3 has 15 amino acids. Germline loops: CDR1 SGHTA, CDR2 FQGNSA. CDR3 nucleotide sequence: TGTGCCAGCAGCTTAGAACTAGCTCCGGGGAGTGAGCAGTTCTTC. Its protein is CASSLELAPGSEQFF.

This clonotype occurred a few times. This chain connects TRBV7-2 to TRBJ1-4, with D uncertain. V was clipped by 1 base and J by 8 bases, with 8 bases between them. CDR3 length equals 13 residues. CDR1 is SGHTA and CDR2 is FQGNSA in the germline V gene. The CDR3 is CASSLGYREKLFF. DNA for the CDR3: TGTGCCAGCAGCTTAGGTTATCGAGAAAAACTGTTTTTT.